These 6 T cell receptor beta chains came from one sample sequenced in a study of identical twins. TCRdb recomputed calls from the 5' RACE reads with MiXCR, one row per CDR3 protein. Here the sample spans 200,000 to 250,000 distinct CDR3 sequences, more than 9.5% being singletons. Separately, the same data were catalogued under a study of yellow fever vaccine responses in identical twins.

The sample consisted of memory (CD45RO+) T cells sorted from blood. These receptors were collected from a woman between 18 and 30 years old in good health.

This clonotype came up a few times. V usage is TRBV11-2 and J usage is TRBJ2-2; a weak D match, TRBD1 (5 bases). The CDR3 totals 16 residues. The V end was cut by 6 bases, the J end by 0 bases, with 14 bases between. Germline V CDR1 and CDR2: SGHAT, FQNNGV. CDR3 protein: CASSEPGRANTGELFF. In DNA form, the CDR3 reads TGTGCCAGCAGTGAGCCGGGCAGGGCGAACACCGGGGAGCTGTTTTTT.

This clonotype was found a few times. This chain connects TRBV2 to TRBJ2-7, with a possible D match to TRBD2 (5 bases). The germline V and J ends were trimmed by 8 bases and 0 bases, with 14 bases remaining between them. Germline lookup yields CDR1 SNHLY and CDR2 FYNNEI. This CDR3 is built from 14 residues. CDR3 sequence (DNA): TGTGCCAGCGGAGGTGGTTACAGCTCCTACGAGCAGTACTTC. Its protein product is CASGGGYSSYEQYF.

This chain links TRBV20-1 with TRBJ2-7; perhaps TRBD1 as D (6 bases). V gave up 6 bases and J gave up 1 base, with 10 bases separating them. This CDR3 contains 12 residues. Germline CDR1 is DFQATT and CDR2 is SNEGSKA (reference sequence). As DNA, the CDR3 is TGCAGTGCCTCAGGGGATTCCTACGAGCAGTACTTC. Its translation is CSASGDSYEQYF.

The chain uses TRBV28 and TRBJ1-3, with 8 positions matching TRBD1. V lost 9 bases, J lost 0 bases, and 7 bases stayed unmatched. This CDR3 spans 15 amino acids. CDR1 and CDR2 from the germline V gene are MDHEN and SYDVKM. The CDR3 region has the DNA TGTGCCAGTACGGACAGGGAGGGCTCTGGAAACACCATATATTTT. Translation gives CASTDREGSGNTIYF.

Many counts were recorded for this clonotype. V usage is TRBV5-5 and J usage is TRBJ2-1; 11 bases agree with TRBD2. There are 18 residues in the CDR3. Germline lookup yields CDR1 SGHKS and CDR2 YYEKEE (reference sequence). The J segment lost 9 bases and the V segment lost 4 bases, leaving 18 bases of the junction unmatched. The CDR3 sequence: CASSLQPPTSGMQGEQFF. Here the CDR3 DNA reads TGTGCCAGCAGCCTCCAACCCCCGACTAGCGGGATGCAGGGTGAGCAGTTCTTC.

V usage is TRBV7-9 and J usage is TRBJ2-6, with TRBD2 identical over 11 bases. Germline V CDR1 and CDR2: SEHNR, FQNEAQ (reference sequence). V shed 4 bases, J shed 2 bases, and the junction held 4 bases outside the gene matches. The CDR3 extends over 17 amino acids. The CDR3 bases are TGTGCCAGCAGCTCTAGCGGGGGGATCGCTGGGGCCAACGTCCTGACTTTC. Translating gives CASSSSGGIAGANVLTF.